Following are 10 T cell receptor beta chains from one sample sequenced in a study of regulatory T cells in long-lasting Graves disease. In building TCR beta libraries, iRepertoire HTBI primers were used together with Arm-PCR of CDR3 regions. TCRdb fed the multiplex PCR reads into MiXCR, producing one record per CDR3 protein. This table holds around 250,000 distinct CDR3 sequences, 18% found once. Time point noted: newly diagnosed GD, antithyroid drugs for less than 3 months. PBMCs provided the RNA from which the TCR library was made. The same sample was also studied in work on T cells in Graves' hyperthyroidism and ophthalmopathy.

Specimen: peripheral blood mononuclear cells (PBMCs), collected at new diagnosis, from a patient treated with antithyroid drugs. Receptors originate from a woman in her 30s with Graves disease.

This clonotype was detected only a few times. The chain combines TRBV19 with TRBJ1-6; D unresolved. The CDR3 sequence is 12 residues long. CDR1 and CDR2 (germline): LNHDA, SQIVND (reference sequence). Trimming removed 8 bases at V and 10 bases at J, with 12 bases between. The chain's CDR3 is CASRSLGSPLHF. Here the CDR3 DNA reads TGTGCCAGTCGCTCGCTGGGATCACCCCTCCACTTT.

This clonotype was observed many times. V gene TRBV7-2 combines with J gene TRBJ2-7, with 12 bases identical to TRBD2. The V segment lost 5 bases and the J segment 3 bases; nucleotides outside the gene matches: 8. The CDR3 covers 16 residues. Germline lookup yields CDR1 SGHTA and CDR2 FQGNSA. CDR3 loop: CASSRGRTSGNYEQYF. The DNA of the CDR3 is TGTGCCAGCAGCCGAGGAAGGACTAGCGGGAACTACGAGCAGTACTTC.

Many counts were recorded for this clonotype. The chain combines TRBV6-5 with TRBJ1-1; D ambiguous. Looked up from germline, CDR1 is MNHEY and CDR2 is SVGAGI. The CDR3 is 16 residues long. Between the trimmed V and J ends, which lost 0 bases and 1 base, there was a span of 12 bases. The DNA of the CDR3 is TGTGCCAGCAGTTACTCGATAGTGCGAAAGAACACTGAAGCTTTCTTT. It codes for CASSYSIVRKNTEAFF.

Of note for this clonotype: A much larger clone sits a single nucleotide away, making a read error possible. The chain uses TRBV5-8 and TRBJ2-5; D remains ambiguous. The CDR3 is made up of 16 amino acids. In germline, CDR1 is SGHTS, CDR2 YDEGEE. CDR3 coding DNA: TGTGCCAGCAGCTATGGTACTCTCACCTCTCAAGAGACCCAGTGCTTC. Translated: CASSYGTLTSQETQCF.

This clonotype has ten or more counts. This chain connects TRBV11-2 to TRBJ2-3; TRBD2 aligns across 9 bases. The DNA end is more similar to TRBJ2-5, so the J call may be wrong. CDR1 is SGHAT and CDR2 is FQNNGV in the germline V gene. This CDR3 contains 16 residues. CDR3 bases: TGTGCCAGCAGCTTAGGGTCCAACTTAGCGGGGGAGGCCCAGTACTTC. Translated, it gives CASSLGSNLAGEAQYF.

The rearrangement links TRBV11-2 to TRBJ2-5, with 10 nucleotides matching TRBD2. CDR1 and CDR2 (germline): SGHAT, FQNNGV. The trim removed 3 bases at V and 4 bases at J, leaving 8 bases unmatched. CDR3 size: 16 residues. The CDR3 protein is CASSLVGLASVETQYF. The CDR3, as DNA: TGTGCCAGCAGCTTGGTGGGACTAGCGTCGGTAGAGACCCAGTACTTC.

This clonotype was counted many times. V gene TRBV10-3 combines with J gene TRBJ1-2; D uncertain. Germline CDR1 is ENHRY and CDR2 is SYGVKD. This CDR3 is 13 amino acids long. Trimming took 2 bases from V and 4 from J, leaving 8 bases between them. CDR3 region: CAISEVAVYGYTF. CDR3 coding DNA: TGTGCCATCAGTGAGGTAGCAGTCTATGGCTACACCTTC.

In this sample, this clonotype turned up many times. This sequence joins TRBV4-1 and TRBJ2-7; 9 positions agree with TRBD1. From germline, CDR1 is MGHRA and CDR2 YSYEKL. CDR3 size: 16 residues. The trim removed 1 base at V and 4 bases at J, leaving 8 bases unmatched. This CDR3 is CASSQASRDRAYEQYF. For the CDR3, the DNA is TGCGCCAGCAGCCAAGCCTCCCGGGACAGGGCGTACGAGCAGTACTTC.

This clonotype came up many times. V usage is TRBV6-5 and J usage is TRBJ2-7; 7 nucleotides agree with TRBD1. V gave up 4 bases and J gave up 4 bases; unmatched junction bases: 10. The V gene's germline CDR1 is MNHEY and CDR2 SVGAGI. CDR3 length equals 15 residues. The CDR3 DNA is TGTGCCAGCAGTTTAGGACAGGCAACCTTTTACGAGCAGTACTTC. It yields the protein CASSLGQATFYEQYF.

This clonotype has a count of ten or more. This chain uses TRBV7-9 with TRBJ2-7, with D possibly TRBD1 on 5 matching bases. The V end was cut by 0 bases, the J end by 2 bases, with 14 bases between. Looked up from germline, CDR1 is SEHNR and CDR2 is FQNEAQ (reference sequence). The CDR3 runs 16 residues. The CDR3 loop reads CASSLAPLTATYEQYF. CDR3 nucleotide sequence: TGTGCCAGCAGCTTAGCGCCCCTGACAGCTACCTACGAGCAGTACTTC.